Listed here are 25 T cell receptor beta chains from one sample, sequenced in a study of T cells expressing NK-cell markers. After re-calling the 5' RACE reads, TCRdb lists one entry per CDR3 protein, DNA absent. Its table lists 300,000 to 500,000 distinct CDR3 sequences. The specimen was blood T cells: a sorted CD56 or NKG2C T cell subset, CD4+ or CD8+ T cells, or bulk PBMC T cells (not recorded which). The receptors come from a woman between 50 and 59 years old in good health.

V and J are TRBV15 and TRBJ2-4; TCRdb designates TRBD2, a call that cannot be tested without DNA. Germline V gene sequence: CDR1 LNHNV, CDR2 YYDKDF (reference sequence). The CDR3 has 15 amino acids. CDR3 sequence: CATSSDRGGRNIQYF.

The chain joins TRBV29-1 to TRBJ2-7; the TRBD2 assignment by TCRdb is unverifiable without DNA. Germline values: CDR1 SQVTM, CDR2 ANQGSEA. The CDR3 covers 13 residues. The CDR3 sequence is CSVWTSVSYEQYF.

This CDR3 reads CASSLGPGAVYGYTF. The chain employs TRBV5-1 and TRBJ1-2; TCRdb's D call of TRBD1 is untestable without DNA. The CDR3 is 15 residues long. Germline CDR1 is SGHRS and CDR2 is YFSETQ.

The V call is TRBV20-1, the J call TRBJ2-1; lacking DNA, the TRBD2 call made by TCRdb goes unchecked. The CDR3 length is 17 residues. Germline CDR1 reads DFQATT; CDR2 reads SNEGSKA (reference sequence). The CDR3: CSARSPTSGRSYNEQFF.

V gene TRBV28 combines with J gene TRBJ2-7; TCRdb calls TRBD1, which cannot be checked without DNA. Germline CDR1 MDHEN, CDR2 SYDVKM. The CDR3 contains 15 residues. CDR3 loop: CASSPQRQGGAEQYF. Looking up the rest from reference TRBV28 and TRBJ2-7 gives the full variable domain: DVKVTQSSRYLVKRTGEKVFLECVQDMDHENMFWYRQDPGLGLRLIYFSYDVKMKEKGDIPEGYSVSREKKERFSLILESASTNQTSMYLCASSPQRQGGAEQYFGPGTRLTVT.

The chain recombines TRBV10-3 with TRBJ2-3; TCRdb's D call of TRBD1 is untestable without DNA. Germline values: CDR1 ENHRY, CDR2 SYGVKD. This CDR3 contains 15 residues. CDR3 region: CASRTGPVSTDTQYF.

The CDR3 loop reads CASASSGGEQFF. V and J are TRBV12-3 or TRBV12-4 and TRBJ2-1. The CDR3 is 12 amino acids.

This sequence joins TRBV10-3 and TRBJ2-7; TCRdb proposes TRBD2, but this gene call is untestable without DNA. Germline-derived CDR1 and CDR2 are ENHRY and SYGVKD. CDR3 size: 13 residues. CDR3 sequence: CAISAQGGYEQYF.

V is TRBV29-1 and J is TRBJ2-3; the TCRdb call, TRBD1, lacks DNA for checking. This CDR3 has 13 residues. Germline V gives CDR1 SQVTM, CDR2 ANQGSEA. CDR3 amino acids: CSVETGNTDTQYF.

V gene TRBV7-9 combines with J gene TRBJ2-2. The CDR3 consists of 14 residues. Germline V lookup: CDR1 SEHNR, CDR2 FQNEAQ (reference sequence). CDR3 sequence reads: CASSSSGKAGELFF.

The chain recombines TRBV5-1 with TRBJ2-6; the D gene TCRdb calls, TRBD2, cannot be checked with no DNA. The CDR3 spans 19 residues. Germline CDR1 reads SGHRS; CDR2 reads YFSETQ. The CDR3 spells CASSHRTSGRNSGANVLTF.

The chain links TRBV5-1 to TRBJ1-1; TCRdb selects TRBD1, and the lack of DNA leaves this call unchecked. Germline V CDR1 and CDR2: SGHRS, YFSETQ. The CDR3 extends over 16 amino acids. The CDR3 protein is CASSPGRVVVNTEAFF.

The J gene is TRBJ1-1, the V gene TRBV3-1. This CDR3 has 14 amino acids. Germline CDR1 reads LGHDT; CDR2 reads YNNKEL (reference sequence). CDR3 loop: CASSATQSSTEAFF.

This rearrangement joins TRBV7-9 to TRBJ2-1; absent DNA, TCRdb's TRBD1 call cannot be checked. CDR3 length: 14 residues. From germline, CDR1 is SEHNR and CDR2 FQNEAQ (reference sequence). The CDR3 reads CASRNGQRDNEQFF.

V and J are TRBV5-1 and TRBJ2-3; TCRdb names TRBD2, which stays unverified in the absence of DNA. Germline-derived CDR1 and CDR2 are SGHRS and YFSETQ. CDR3 size: 17 residues. The chain's CDR3 is CASSLDPRGTSTDTQYF. The full variable domain, rest sourced from reference TRBV5-1 and TRBJ2-3, is KAGVTQTPRYLIKTRGQQVTLSCSPISGHRSVSWYQQTPGQGLQFLFEYFSETQRNKGNFPGRFSGRQFSNSRSEMNVSTLELGDSALYLCASSLDPRGTSTDTQYFGPGTRLTVL.

J is TRBJ2-1 and V is TRBV20-1. CDR3 length: 15 residues. CDR1 and CDR2 from the germline V gene are DFQATT and SNEGSKA (reference sequence). The CDR3 here is CSAYTRIPSYNEQFF.

The V gene is TRBV15, the J gene TRBJ1-5; there is no DNA to check the TCRdb D call of TRBD1. This CDR3 spans 15 amino acids. Germline V CDR1 and CDR2: LNHNV, YYDKDF (reference sequence). The CDR3 protein is CATSRAGGANQPQHF.

V and J are TRBV12-3 or TRBV12-4 and TRBJ2-1; checking the TCRdb D call of TRBD2 is not possible without DNA. This CDR3 is 14 amino acids long. CDR3 amino acids: CASKRTREGGEQFF.

The chain employs TRBV27 and TRBJ1-5. CDR1 is MNHEY, CDR2 SMNVEV, per germline (reference sequence). The CDR3 is 14 residues long. Here the CDR3 reads CASSYEGLGQPQHF.

This sequence joins TRBV24-1 and TRBJ2-1; TCRdb's assignment of TRBD2 cannot be checked, as there is no DNA. Germline V CDR1 and CDR2: KGHDR, SFDVKD. This CDR3 has 13 residues. CDR3 protein: CATSEGRYNEQFF.

This chain uses TRBV5-6 with TRBJ2-1; TCRdb designates TRBD2, a call that cannot be tested without DNA. Germline loops: CDR1 SGHDT, CDR2 YYEEEE. The CDR3 has 15 residues. The chain's CDR3 is CASSLVTSDNNEQFF.

The V and J genes are TRBV20-1 and TRBJ2-7; the TCRdb call, TRBD2, lacks DNA for checking. There are 17 residues in the CDR3. CDR1 is DFQATT, CDR2 SNEGSKA, per germline (reference sequence). CDR3 residues: CSARSRLAGWSSYEQYF.

The J gene is TRBJ2-4, the V gene TRBV20-1; TCRdb indicates TRBD2, and absent DNA this call remains unverified. The CDR3 is made up of 14 amino acids. Germline V gene sequence: CDR1 DFQATT, CDR2 SNEGSKA (reference sequence). This CDR3 is CSARLGGGRDIQYF.

V usage is TRBV4-1 and J usage is TRBJ2-7; TCRdb's assignment of TRBD2 cannot be checked, as there is no DNA. CDR1 and CDR2 (germline): MGHRA, YSYEKL. The CDR3 has 15 residues. The CDR3: CASSRPPGLQYEQYF.

This chain links TRBV12-3 or TRBV12-4 with TRBJ2-2. This CDR3 contains 16 residues. CDR3 loop: CASRGRLLGLDGELFF.